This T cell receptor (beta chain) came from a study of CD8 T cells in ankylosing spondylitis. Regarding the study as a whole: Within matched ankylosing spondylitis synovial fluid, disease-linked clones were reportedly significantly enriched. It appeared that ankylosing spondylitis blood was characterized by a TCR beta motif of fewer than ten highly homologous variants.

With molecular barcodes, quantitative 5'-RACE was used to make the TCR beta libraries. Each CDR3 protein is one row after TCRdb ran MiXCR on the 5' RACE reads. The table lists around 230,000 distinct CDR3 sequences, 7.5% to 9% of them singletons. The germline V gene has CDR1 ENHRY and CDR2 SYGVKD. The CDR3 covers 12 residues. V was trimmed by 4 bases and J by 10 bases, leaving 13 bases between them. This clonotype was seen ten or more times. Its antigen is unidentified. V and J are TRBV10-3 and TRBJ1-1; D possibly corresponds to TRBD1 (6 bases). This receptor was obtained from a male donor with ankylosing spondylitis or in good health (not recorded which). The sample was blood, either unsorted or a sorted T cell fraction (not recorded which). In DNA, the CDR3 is TGTGCCATCAGTGCCCAGGGGAAGGTAGCTTTCTTT. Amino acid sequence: CAISAQGKVAFF.